Each of the 22 T cell receptor beta chains below was sequenced from the same sample in a study of CD8+ T cells in alopecia areata. RNA extraction and reverse transcription yielded cDNA as sequencing template. The method was immunoSEQ multiplex PCR; TCRdb's version includes in-frame clones alone and lacks a portion of them. Among some 99,000 clones, roughly two thirds were seen once, and the ten largest hold 15% to 19%. Treatment defined: oral pan-JAK inhibitor, 5-10 mg twice daily. The sequences come from CD8+ T cells sorted from blood, collected at week 4, from a patient treated with tofacitinib. The receptor source for this set is a human donor with alopecia areata.

This clone was detected many times. This chain uses TRBV10-3 with TRBJ2-7; perhaps D is TRBD1 or TRBD2 (5 bases each). CDR3 size: 16 residues. V was pared by 0 bases and J by 4 bases, with 16 bases between. Germline CDR1 ENHRY, CDR2 SYGVKD. The CDR3 nucleotides are TGTGCCATCAGTGAGTCGGGTTGGGGGAGTGGGTACGAGCAGTACTTC. This codes for CAISESGWGSGYEQYF.

The rearrangement links TRBV11-1 to TRBJ2-3; 13 bases align to TRBD2. Losses at the gene ends were 5 bases for V and 3 bases for J; bases not matched to a gene: 5. CDR1 and CDR2 from the germline V gene are SGHAT and FQDESV (reference sequence). This CDR3 contains 16 residues. The CDR3: CASSPTSGRVTDTQYF. DNA of the CDR3: TGTGCCAGCAGCCCAACTAGCGGGAGGGTTACAGATACGCAGTATTTT.

The CDR3 loop reads CASSLGLGTEAFF. In DNA form, the CDR3 reads TGTGCCAGCAGCTTGGGTCTGGGAACTGAAGCTTTCTTT. V usage is TRBV5-6 and J usage is TRBJ1-1; no reliable D call. Deletions cut 0 bases from V and 5 bases from J, with 8 bases between. CDR3 length equals 13 residues. Per the germline V gene, CDR1 is SGHDT and CDR2 is YYEEEE.

The J gene is TRBJ2-7, the V gene TRBV27, with TRBD1 matching over 12 bases. The CDR3 runs 15 residues. V dropped 2 bases and J dropped 4; count of bases not matched to a gene: 3. From germline, CDR1 is MNHEY and CDR2 SMNVEV (reference sequence). In DNA form, the CDR3 reads TGTGCCAGCAGTTTAACGGGACAGGGGGCATACGAGCAGTACTTC. It translates to CASSLTGQGAYEQYF.

The gene calls are TRBV27 and TRBJ2-7, with D unclear. Germline CDR1 and CDR2: MNHEY and SMNVEV (reference sequence). The CDR3 has 16 amino acids. V lost 0 bases and J 4 bases, leaving 16 bases between the germline ends. CDR3 nucleotide sequence: TGTGCCAGCAGTTTATCGGGCAGCCTATTACGGTACGAGCAGTACTTC. Encoded protein: CASSLSGSLLRYEQYF.

The chain is built from TRBV5-1 and TRBJ2-7, with a weak D call TRBD1 (6 bases). The CDR3 is made up of 13 amino acids. Germline V gene data show CDR1 as SGHRS and CDR2 as YFSETQ. V lost 7 bases, J lost 6 bases, and 17 bases lay in between. CDR3 residues: CASSETGSGEQYF. The CDR3 coding sequence is TGCGCCAGCTCCGAGACAGGATCGGGCGAGCAGTACTTC.

The chain combines TRBV15 with TRBJ2-3; D gene ambiguous. The CDR3 is made up of 15 amino acids. Germline CDR1 reads LNHNV; CDR2 reads YYDKDF (reference sequence). Trimming cost V 0 bases and J 6 bases, with 13 bases left between them. The CDR3 loop is CATSRDRDFGDTQYF. The CDR3 DNA sequence: TGTGCCACCAGCAGAGATCGAGATTTCGGGGATACGCAGTATTTT.

V is TRBV6-6 and J is TRBJ1-5; weak D call: TRBD1 (6 bases). V lost 5 bases to trimming and J lost 6 bases, with 14 bases between them. Germline CDR1 reads MNHNY; CDR2 reads SVGAGI (reference sequence). There are 14 residues in the CDR3. The DNA of the CDR3 is TGTGCCAGCAGTAGACCAGGGGTGGTTCAGCCCCAGCATTTT. This encodes CASSRPGVVQPQHF.

Only a few counts were recorded for this clone. Its ends do not fully match the called genes, so a read error is possible. The chain links TRBV29-1 to TRBJ2-5, with D perhaps matching TRBD2 (6 bases). Germline CDR1 is SQVTM and CDR2 is ANQGSEA. The CDR3 has 12 amino acids. The CDR3, as DNA: TGCAGCGTTGAAACTTCCTCAGCGGGCCAAGACTTC. Its protein is CSVETSSAGQDF.

V is TRBV5-6 and J is TRBJ2-2; 13 nucleotides agree with TRBD2. Trimming removed 7 bases from V and 5 bases from J; junction bases left unmatched: 5. This CDR3 region has 15 residues. CDR1 is SGHDT and CDR2 is YYEEEE in the germline V gene. The CDR3 protein is CASSGLAGVTGELFF. The CDR3 bases are TGTGCCAGCTCCGGACTAGCGGGAGTTACCGGGGAGCTGTTTTTT.

This clone was found a few times. The rearrangement joins TRBV29-1 to TRBJ2-7; 11 nucleotides align to TRBD1. The CDR3 extends over 13 amino acids. From germline, CDR1 is SQVTM and CDR2 ANQGSEA. The trim removed 5 bases at V and 3 bases at J, leaving 3 bases unmatched. CDR3 DNA: TGCAGCGTTCCAGGGACAGGGGGCTACGAGCAGTACTTC. As protein: CSVPGTGGYEQYF.

This chain joins TRBV29-1 and TRBJ1-2; perhaps TRBD1 as D (6 bases). CDR1 is SQVTM, CDR2 ANQGSEA, per germline. Deletions cut 1 base from V and 8 bases from J, with 17 bases between. This CDR3 comprises 14 residues. Here the CDR3 DNA reads TGCAGCGTTGAAGGGAGACAGGTTCTATCCGGCTACACCTTC. Translated, it gives CSVEGRQVLSGYTF.

J is TRBJ2-5 and V is TRBV13; TRBD1 agrees at 8 bases. The CDR3 is 13 residues long. The germline V gene encodes CDR1 PRHDT and CDR2 FYEKMQ (reference sequence). After removal of 6 bases from V and 4 bases from J, the junction contained 4 bases not matched to a gene. CDR3 amino acids: CASRQQGGETQYF. CDR3 DNA sequence: TGTGCCAGCAGGCAACAGGGGGGAGAGACCCAGTACTTC.

The V and J genes are TRBV7-9 and TRBJ2-3; D is undetermined. CDR3 length: 13 residues. Germline CDR1 reads SEHNR; CDR2 reads FQNEAQ (reference sequence). Trimming cost V 3 bases and J 6 bases, with 10 bases left between them. The DNA for the CDR3 is TGTGCCAGCAGCTTCCCTCCCTTCGATACGCAGTATTTT. Translated, it gives CASSFPPFDTQYF.

This chain uses TRBV7-6 with TRBJ2-3; D call uncertain. The CDR3 extends over 16 amino acids. Per the germline V gene, CDR1 is SGHVS and CDR2 is FNYEAQ. V gave up 5 bases and J gave up 4 bases, with 19 bases separating them. This CDR3 is CASSPRVGIEADTQYF. For the CDR3, the DNA is TGTGCCAGCAGCCCTAGGGTAGGGATTGAGGCAGATACGCAGTATTTT.

V usage is TRBV29-1 and J usage is TRBJ2-2; TRBD1 matches at 8 bases. Germline assignment: CDR1 SQVTM and CDR2 ANQGSEA. This CDR3 spans 17 amino acids. Trimming cost V 6 bases and J 2 bases; bases outside gene matches: 14. As DNA, the CDR3 is TGCAGCGTCATACTTCGGGCAGGGGGCTTTAACACCGGGGAGCTGTTTTTT. Translating gives CSVILRAGGFNTGELFF.

The chain couples TRBV4-1 to TRBJ2-7; TRBD1 matches at 8 bases. V trimming: 1 base; J trimming: 1 base; junction bases outside the gene matches: 3. Germline CDR1 is MGHRA and CDR2 is YSYEKL. This CDR3 is built from 15 residues. CDR3 nucleotide sequence: TGCGCCAGCAGCCAAGGGACAGGGCCTTCCTACGAGCAGTACTTC. Translating gives CASSQGTGPSYEQYF.

The V gene is TRBV7-9, the J gene TRBJ1-2; tentatively, D is TRBD1 (6 bases). CDR3 length: 14 amino acids. Germline CDR1 SEHNR, CDR2 FQNEAQ (reference sequence). V lost 0 bases to trimming and J lost 6 bases, with 11 bases between them. CDR3 sequence reads: CASSLAITGNGYTF. CDR3 in DNA: TGTGCCAGCAGCTTAGCGATAACAGGGAATGGCTACACCTTC.

The rearrangement links TRBV4-3 to TRBJ1-2, with D maybe TRBD1 (5 bases). Trimming took 0 bases from V and 5 from J, leaving 10 bases between them. Germline V gene sequence: CDR1 LGHNA, CDR2 YSLEER. This CDR3 region has 14 residues. The chain's CDR3 is CASSQDRVGYGYTF. CDR3 DNA: TGCGCCAGCAGCCAAGACAGGGTTGGGTATGGCTACACCTTC.

This clone was found a few times. The chain is built from TRBV27 and TRBJ2-7, with 13 bases identical to TRBD2. The CDR3 consists of 17 residues. In germline, CDR1 is MNHEY, CDR2 SMNVEV (reference sequence). Trimming removed 6 bases from V and 7 bases from J; junction bases left unmatched: 15. In DNA, the CDR3 is TGTGCCAGCAGCTACGACACACTAGCGGGAGGGCCACGAGAGCAGTACTTC. This sequence encodes CASSYDTLAGGPREQYF.

The V and J genes are TRBV4-1 and TRBJ2-7; D is ambiguous. The CDR3 extends over 13 amino acids. V gave up 1 base and J gave up 5 bases, with 9 bases separating them. CDR1 is MGHRA and CDR2 is YSYEKL in the germline V gene. Written as DNA, the CDR3 is TGCGCCAGCAGCCAAGTACCCCCCCACGAGCAGTACTTC. This sequence encodes CASSQVPPHEQYF.

The chain couples TRBV11-2 to TRBJ2-1; possible D gene TRBD1, 6 bases. CDR3 size: 16 residues. Trimming took 5 bases from V and 5 from J, leaving 19 bases between them. Germline-derived CDR1 and CDR2 are SGHAT and FQNNGV. The CDR3 protein is CASSQGPRVEHNEQFF. Written as DNA, the CDR3 is TGTGCCAGCAGCCAGGGGCCCAGGGTCGAACACAATGAGCAGTTCTTC.